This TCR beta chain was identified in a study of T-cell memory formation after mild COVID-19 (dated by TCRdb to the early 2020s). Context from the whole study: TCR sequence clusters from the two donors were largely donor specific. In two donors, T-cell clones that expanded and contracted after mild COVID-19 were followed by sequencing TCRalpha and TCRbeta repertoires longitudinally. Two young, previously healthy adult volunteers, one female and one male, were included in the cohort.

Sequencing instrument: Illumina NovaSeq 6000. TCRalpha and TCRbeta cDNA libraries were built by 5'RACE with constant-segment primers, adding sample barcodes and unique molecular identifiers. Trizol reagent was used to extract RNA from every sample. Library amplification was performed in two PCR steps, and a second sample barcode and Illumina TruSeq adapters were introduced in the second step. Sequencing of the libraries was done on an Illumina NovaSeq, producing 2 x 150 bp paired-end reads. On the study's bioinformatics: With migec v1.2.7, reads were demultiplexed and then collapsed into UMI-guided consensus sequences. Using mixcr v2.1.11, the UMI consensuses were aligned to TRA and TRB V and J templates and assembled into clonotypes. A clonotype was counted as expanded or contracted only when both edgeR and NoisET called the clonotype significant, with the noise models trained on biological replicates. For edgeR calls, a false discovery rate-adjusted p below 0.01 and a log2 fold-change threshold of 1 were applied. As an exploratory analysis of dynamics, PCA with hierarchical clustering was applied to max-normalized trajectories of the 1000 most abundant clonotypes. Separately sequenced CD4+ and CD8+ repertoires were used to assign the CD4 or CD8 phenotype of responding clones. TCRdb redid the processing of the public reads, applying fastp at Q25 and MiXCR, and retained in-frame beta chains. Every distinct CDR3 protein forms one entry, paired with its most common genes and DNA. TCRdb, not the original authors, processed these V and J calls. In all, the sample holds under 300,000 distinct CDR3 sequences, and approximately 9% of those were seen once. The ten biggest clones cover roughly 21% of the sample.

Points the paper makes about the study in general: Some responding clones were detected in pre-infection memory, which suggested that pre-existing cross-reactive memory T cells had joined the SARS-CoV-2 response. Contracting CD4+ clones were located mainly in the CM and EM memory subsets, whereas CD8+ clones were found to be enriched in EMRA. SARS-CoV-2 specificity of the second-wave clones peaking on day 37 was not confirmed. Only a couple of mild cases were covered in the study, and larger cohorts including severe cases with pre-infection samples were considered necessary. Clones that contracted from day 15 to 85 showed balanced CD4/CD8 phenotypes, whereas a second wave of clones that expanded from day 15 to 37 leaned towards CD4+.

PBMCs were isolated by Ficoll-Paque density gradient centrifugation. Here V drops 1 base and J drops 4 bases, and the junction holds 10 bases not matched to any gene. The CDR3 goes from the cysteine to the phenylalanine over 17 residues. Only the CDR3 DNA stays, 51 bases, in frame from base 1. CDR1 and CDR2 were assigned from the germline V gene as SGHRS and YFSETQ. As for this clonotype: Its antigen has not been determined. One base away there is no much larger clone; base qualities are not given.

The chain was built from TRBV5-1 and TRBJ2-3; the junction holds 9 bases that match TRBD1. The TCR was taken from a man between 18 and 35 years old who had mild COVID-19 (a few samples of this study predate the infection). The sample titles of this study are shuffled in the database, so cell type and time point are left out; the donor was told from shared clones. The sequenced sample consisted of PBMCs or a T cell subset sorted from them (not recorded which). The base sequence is TGCGCCAGCAGCTTGCCCGTGGGACAGGGCAGCGCAGATACGCAGTATTTT. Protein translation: CASSLPVGQGSADTQYF.